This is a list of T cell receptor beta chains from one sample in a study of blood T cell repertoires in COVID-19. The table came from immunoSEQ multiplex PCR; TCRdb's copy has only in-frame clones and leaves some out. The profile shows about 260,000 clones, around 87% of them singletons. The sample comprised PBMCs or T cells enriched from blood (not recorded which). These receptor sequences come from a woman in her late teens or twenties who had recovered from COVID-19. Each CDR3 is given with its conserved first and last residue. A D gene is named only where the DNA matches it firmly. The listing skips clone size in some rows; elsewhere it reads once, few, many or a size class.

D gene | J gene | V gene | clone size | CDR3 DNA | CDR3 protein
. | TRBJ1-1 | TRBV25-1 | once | TGTGCCAGCAGTGAATTGACGAGGACTGAAGCTTTCTTT | CASSELTRTEAFF
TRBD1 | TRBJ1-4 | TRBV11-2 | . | TGTGCCAGCAGCTTAGGTGGGACAGTTAATGAAAAACTGTTTTTT | CASSLGGTVNEKLFF
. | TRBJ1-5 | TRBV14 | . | TGTGCCAGCAGCCCAGGCGGGGAGGGCAATCAGCCCCAGCATTTT | CASSPGGEGNQPQHF
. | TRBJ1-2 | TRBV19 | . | TGTGCCAGTCGCCTTGACAGCAACTATGGCTACACCTTC | CASRLDSNYGYTF
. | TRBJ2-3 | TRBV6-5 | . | TGTGCCTCCGGCACAGGGGGGGCGACAGATACGCAGTATTTT | CASGTGGATDTQYF
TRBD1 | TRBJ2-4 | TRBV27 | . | TGTGCCAGCAGTTCATGGGACAGTAGTATTCAGTACTTC | CASSSWDSSIQYF
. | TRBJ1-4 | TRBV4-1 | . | TGCGCCAGCAGCCAATTCGGAGGAAATGAAAAACTGTTTTTT | CASSQFGGNEKLFF
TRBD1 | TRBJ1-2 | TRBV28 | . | TGTGCCAGCAGTTCTACGACAGGGGTGAGGGGCTACACCTTC | CASSSTTGVRGYTF
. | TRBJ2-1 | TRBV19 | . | TGTGCCAGTAGTCCCCGGGGATACAATGAGCAGTTCTTC | CASSPRGYNEQFF
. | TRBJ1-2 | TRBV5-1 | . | TGCGCCAGCAGCTTGGTGTCAGCGGGTAACTATGGCTACACCTTC | CASSLVSAGNYGYTF